This is a list of T cell receptor beta chains from one sample in a study of glioma-infiltrating T cells. TCRdb reprocessed the multiplex PCR reads with MiXCR, giving one entry per CDR3 protein. The data hold over 100,000 distinct CDR3 sequences, with less than 30% observed a single time. Specimen: glioma tissue, nonneoplastic brain tissue, or PBMCs (not recorded which). These receptors all come from a human donor with low-grade glioma or glioblastoma, undergoing nonglioma brain surgery, or in good health (not recorded which). Both conserved end residues are part of each CDR3. Each record gives: clone size, J gene, D gene, V gene, CDR3 protein, CDR3 DNA. A D gene is named only where the DNA matches it firmly. Only part of the rows carry a size: once, few, many, or a class if the clone is expanded.

>many|TRBJ1-2|TRBD1|TRBV27
CASRLVPGQGLYGYTF
TGTGCCAGCAGACTTGTTCCGGGACAGGGCCTATATGGCTACACCTTC
>many|TRBJ2-5|.|TRBV7-2
CASASSSRRQETQYF
TGTGCCAGTGCCTCGAGCTCGAGACGACAAGAGACCCAGTACTTC
>many|TRBJ2-4|TRBD2|TRBV7-3
CASSPGLEPAKNIQYF
TGTGCCAGCAGCCCAGGACTAGAACCCGCCAAAAACATTCAGTACTTC
>many|TRBJ2-7|.|TRBV2
CASLQGGYEQYF
TGTGCCAGCCTCCAGGGAGGCTACGAGCAGTACTTC
>.|TRBJ1-5|.|TRBV14
CASSQNSNQPQNF
TGTGCCAGCAGCCAGAACAGCAATCAGCCCCAAAATTTT
>many|TRBJ2-3|TRBD1|TRBV29-1
CSGSQGAGDTQYF
TGCAGCGGGTCACAGGGGGCCGGAGATACGCAGTATTTT
>many|TRBJ2-2|.|TRBV6-1
CAISQGSTGELFF
TGTGCCATATCCCAAGGAAGCACCGGGGAGCTGTTTTTT
>many|TRBJ2-7|TRBD1|TRBV6-2/TRBV6-3
CASRRVSGQSSYEQYF
TGTGCCAGCAGGCGGGTCTCGGGACAGTCCTCCTACGAGCAGTACTTC
>many|TRBJ2-3|.|TRBV6-6
CASSYSSLDTQYF
TGTGCCAGCAGTTACTCTTCTCTAGATACGCAGTATTTT
>.|TRBJ2-7|.|TRBV27
CASSLGANNEQYF
TGTGCCAGCAGTTTAGGAGCGAACAACGAGCAGTACTTC
>many|TRBJ2-1|.|TRBV2
CASVYGRSSYNEQFF
TGTGCCAGCGTCTACGGCAGGAGCTCCTACAATGAGCAGTTCTTC
>many|TRBJ1-5|.|TRBV25-1
CASSQGGNQPQHF
TGTGCCAGCAGTCAGGGCGGCAATCAGCCCCAGCATTTT
>many|TRBJ2-3|.|TRBV4-1
CASSFRVIGTDTQYF
TGCGCCAGCAGCTTTAGGGTGATCGGCACAGATACGCAGTATTTT
>many|TRBJ2-1|.|TRBV14
CASSQEKRAGPSYNEQFF
TGTGCCAGCAGCCAAGAAAAGAGGGCCGGGCCGTCCTACAATGAGCAGTTCTTC
>few|TRBJ2-7|TRBD1|TRBV3-1
CASSLDRGNYEQYF
TGTGCCAGCAGCTTGGACAGGGGAAACTACGAGCAGTACTTC
>many|TRBJ2-7|TRBD2|TRBV7-2
CASSPGLALEQYF
TGTGCCAGCAGTCCAGGACTAGCTCTCGAGCAGTACTTC
>many|TRBJ1-2|TRBD1|TRBV18
CASSRQGADGYTF
TGTGCCAGCTCACGACAGGGGGCGGATGGCTACACCTTC
>many|TRBJ2-1|TRBD2|TRBV20-1
CSARDRTGTSGYNEQFF
TGCAGTGCTAGAGATAGAACCGGGACTAGCGGGTACAATGAGCAGTTCTTC
>many|TRBJ2-3|TRBD2|TRBV18
CASSQRTSGSTDTQYF
TGTGCCAGCTCACAAAGGACTAGCGGGAGCACAGATACGCAGTATTTT
>many|TRBJ2-1|.|TRBV14
CASSQGGEQFF
TGTGCCAGCAGCCAAGGGGGTGAGCAGTTCTTC
>.|TRBJ2-3|.|TRBV9
CASSYDSDTQYF
TGTGCCAGCAGCTACGACTCGGATACGCAGTATTTT
>many|TRBJ2-1|TRBD2|TRBV20-1
CSATSGGASEQFF
TGCAGTGCTACTAGCGGGGGGGCGAGTGAGCAGTTCTTC
>many|TRBJ2-7|TRBD1|TRBV4-2
CASSQEGSGTGSYEQYF
TGTGCCAGCAGCCAAGAGGGGTCCGGGACAGGGTCCTACGAGCAGTACTTC
>many|TRBJ1-1|TRBD1|TRBV12-3/TRBV12-4
CASSVSGGVTEAFF
TGTGCCAGCAGTGTCTCAGGGGGGGTGACTGAAGCTTTCTTT
>many|TRBJ1-1|.|TRBV14
CASSQDRVAFF
TGTGCCAGCAGCCAAGACAGGGTAGCTTTCTTT
>.|TRBJ2-5|TRBD2|TRBV6-5
CASLARTSGIPQETQYF
TGTGCCAGCTTAGCGCGGACTAGCGGGATCCCTCAAGAGACCCAGTACTTC
>many|TRBJ2-7|.|TRBV28
CATDTPSSYEQYF
TGTGCCACGGACACTCCGAGCTCCTACGAGCAGTACTTC
>.|TRBJ1-3|.|TRBV14
CASSQPLAAGTIYF
TGTGCCAGCAGCCAACCTCTGGCGGCGGGCACCATATATTTT
>many|TRBJ1-1|.|TRBV2
CASMREKNTEAFF
TGTGCCAGCATGAGGGAGAAGAACACTGAAGCTTTCTTT
>many|TRBJ1-6|TRBD1|TRBV15
CATSNLGQGVSPLHF
TGTGCCACCAGCAACCTAGGACAGGGGGTTTCACCCCTCCACTTT
>.|TRBJ1-5|.|TRBV2
CASSADIPTGNQPQHF
TGTGCCAGCAGTGCGGACATCCCCACGGGCAATCAGCCCCAGCATTTT
>.|TRBJ2-5|TRBD2|TRBV3-1
CASSPPSGWGQETQYF
TGTGCCAGCAGCCCCCCTAGCGGGTGGGGGCAAGAGACCCAGTACTTC
>many|TRBJ2-2|.|TRBV2
CASSPQGIVSGELFF
TGTGCCAGCAGCCCACAGGGTATTGTCTCCGGGGAGCTGTTTTTT
>.|TRBJ1-4|.|TRBV6-4
CAISEPGQSGGEKLFF
TGTGCCATCAGTGAGCCCGGACAGTCTGGCGGTGAAAAACTGTTTTTT
>.|TRBJ1-5|.|TRBV3-1
CASSQVAKGQPQHF
TGTGCCAGCAGCCAAGTCGCGAAGGGTCAGCCCCAGCATTTT
>.|TRBJ2-1|TRBD1|TRBV15
CATSTGTGSYYNEEFF
TGTGCCACCAGCACAGGGACAGGGAGCTACTACAATGAGGAGTTCTTC
>many|TRBJ1-3|.|TRBV11-2
CASSFTGNTIYF
TGTGCCAGCAGCTTCACTGGAAACACCATATATTTT
>.|TRBJ1-1|TRBD1|TRBV12-3/TRBV12-4
CASSRTGWAWTAFF
TGTGCCAGCAGTCGGACAGGGTGGGCTTGGACAGCTTTCTTT
>many|TRBJ1-5|TRBD1|TRBV7-2
CASSSGQTNQPQHF
TGTGCCAGCAGCTCGGGACAGACCAATCAGCCCCAGCATTTT
>medium-sized|TRBJ2-1|TRBD2|TRBV20-1
CSATGTSGAAYNEQFF
TGCAGTGCTACCGGGACTAGCGGGGCCGCCTACAATGAGCAGTTCTTC
>many|TRBJ2-1|TRBD1|TRBV7-9
CASSPGTGYGSEQFF
TGTGCCAGCAGCCCCGGGACAGGTTATGGTAGTGAGCAGTTCTTC
>.|TRBJ2-7|TRBD2|TRBV7-3
CASSLGPGGGEQYF
TGTGCCAGCAGCTTGGGCCCGGGGGGAGGCGAGCAGTACTTC
>many|TRBJ1-1|.|TRBV10-2
CASSEVGNTEAFF
TGCGCCAGCAGTGAGGTGGGGAACACTGAAGCTTTCTTT
>.|TRBJ1-5|TRBD1|TRBV18
CASPPLPGGGNQPQHF
TGTGCCAGCCCACCACTGCCAGGGGGCGGCAATCAGCCCCAGCATTTT
>many|TRBJ2-5|.|TRBV19
CASSIVTGETQYF
TGTGCCAGTAGTATAGTCACAGGAGAGACCCAGTACTTC
>many|TRBJ2-1|TRBD2|TRBV20-1
CSARALAVSYNEQFF
TGCAGTGCTAGGGCACTAGCGGTCTCCTACAATGAGCAGTTCTTC
>many|TRBJ2-7|TRBD1|TRBV29-1
CSVWDSPYEQYF
TGCAGCGTATGGGACAGCCCCTACGAGCAGTACTTC
>few|TRBJ1-1|.|TRBV5-1
CASSLSAENTEAFF
TGCGCCAGCAGCTTGTCGGCGGAGAACACTGAAGCTTTCTTT
>many|TRBJ1-1|.|TRBV18
CASSPLGTEAFF
TGTGCCAGCTCTCCCTTGGGCACTGAAGCTTTCTTT
>many|TRBJ1-2|.|TRBV20-1
CSVGGTSQGYTF
TGCAGTGTTGGAGGTACAAGTCAGGGCTACACCTTC
>many|TRBJ1-1|.|TRBV12-3/TRBV12-4
CASSGQVINTEAFF
TGTGCCAGCAGTGGTCAGGTGATAAACACTGAAGCTTTCTTT
>many|TRBJ2-1|.|TRBV7-8
CASSLGPQTASYNEQFF
TGTGCCAGCAGCTTAGGTCCCCAGACTGCTTCCTACAATGAGCAGTTCTTC
>.|TRBJ2-1|.|TRBV5-1
CASSLTNSYNEQFF
TGCGCCAGCAGCTTAACAAATTCCTACAATGAGCAGTTCTTC
>many|TRBJ2-1|TRBD2|TRBV7-8
CASRWTSDHEQFF
TGTGCCAGCAGATGGACTAGCGATCATGAGCAGTTCTTC